This is a list of T cell receptor beta chains from one sample in a study of blood T cell repertoires in COVID-19. Here immunoSEQ multiplex PCR was the method, and the copy in TCRdb shows in-frame clones only, minus some. Among roughly 250,000 clones listed, about four fifths were seen once. Sample: peripheral blood. The receptors derive from a man aged 35-49 years with active or convalescent COVID-19. The CDR3 runs from the conserved cysteine through the conserved F or W. A D gene is named only where the DNA matches it firmly. Only some rows state a clone size, as once, few, many or a class for expanded clones.

>TRBJ2-1|-|-|TRBV7-9
TGTGCCAGCACCCCAAATGTGGAGCAGTTCTTC
CASTPNVEQFF
>TRBJ2-2|-|-|TRBV2
TGTGCCAGCAGTGAGGGGCCTCCGGTCGGCTCCGAATTGGCCGGGGAGCTGTTTTTT
CASSEGPPVGSELAGELFF
>TRBJ2-3|-|-|TRBV5-1
TGCGCCAGCAGCTCCCCTAGCACAGATACGCAGTATTTT
CASSSPSTDTQYF
>TRBJ1-1|-|-|TRBV25-1
TGTGCCAGCAGTGCGGACTTTGGGAACACTGAAGCTTTCTTT
CASSADFGNTEAFF
>TRBJ1-6|TRBD1|-|TRBV18
TGTGCCAGCTCACCGCGGACAGGGGGGAATTCACCCCTCCACTTT
CASSPRTGGNSPLHF
>TRBJ2-7|TRBD2|-|TRBV2
TGTGCCAGCAGGGATCCGGGACTAGGGGAGCAGTACTTC
CASRDPGLGEQYF
>TRBJ2-1|-|-|TRBV11-2
TGTGCCAGCAGCTTAGTGGTTAAGCCCCATGAGCAGTTCTTC
CASSLVVKPHEQFF
>TRBJ1-2|-|medium-sized|TRBV30
TGTGCCTGGAGTTCAGGGCCTTTAGGCTACACCTTC
CAWSSGPLGYTF
>TRBJ2-1|TRBD2|-|TRBV4-2
TGTGCCAGCAGCCAGGGGACTAGCGATCTTTACAATGAGCAGTTCTTC
CASSQGTSDLYNEQFF
>TRBJ1-4|TRBD1|-|TRBV4-1
TGCGCCAGCAGCCAGACAAACAGGGGTAAACTGTTTTTT
CASSQTNRGKLFF
>TRBJ2-1|-|-|TRBV6-5
TGTGCCAGCAGCTACAGGTTGGGGGCGCGCAATGAGCAGTTCTTC
CASSYRLGARNEQFF
>TRBJ2-5|TRBD2|-|TRBV5-1
TGCGCCAGCAGCGCTGGCGGGGGAATGGAAGAGACCCAGTACTTC
CASSAGGGMEETQYF
>TRBJ1-1|TRBD1|-|TRBV4-1
TGCGCCAGCAGCCATCTTTCAGGGGGATGGAACACTGAAGCTTTCTTT
CASSHLSGGWNTEAFF
>TRBJ1-3|-|-|TRBV30
TGTGCCTGGAGTGTAGGAACCGCGTGGAGCTCTGGAAACACCATATATTTT
CAWSVGTAWSSGNTIYF
>TRBJ1-1|-|few|TRBV2
TGTGCCAGCAGTTACCAGGGTAGGAGTGAAGCTTTCTTT
CASSYQGRSEAFF